This paragraph reports one TCR beta chain. Its antigen is not known. This table comes from immunoSEQ multiplex PCR, and its TCRdb copy is limited to in-frame clones, with some not included. Of under 200,000 clones in the sample, about 91% are singletons; the top ten hold less than 2.5%. The record originates from a study of T cell responses to AZD1222 COVID-19 vaccine. General study results and limits: Reportedly, nearly half the spike-specific TCRs target unmutated variant regions. CD4 TCRs associated with vaccination spanned spike, dominating at 160-218 and 743-854.

Germline V gives CDR1 MNHEY, CDR2 SMNVEV (reference sequence). The CDR3 is 13 residues long. V was pared by 2 bases and J by 2 bases, with 7 bases between. V usage is TRBV27 and J usage is TRBJ2-7; D is unclear. The material was peripheral blood, obtained on day 0 of AZD1222 vaccination. The sequence was obtained from an adult in good health. The CDR3 protein is CASSLTEAYEQYF. The CDR3 nucleotides read TGTGCCAGCAGTTTAACAGAGGCCTACGAGCAGTACTTC.